This T cell receptor (beta chain) was recorded in a study of blood T cell repertoires in COVID-19. On the study more broadly: T cells, B-cell-depleted T cells, or PBMCs provided the cDNA or gDNA that served as material.

The V gene lost 4 bases and the J gene lost 1 base, with 13 bases spanning the gap. The CDR3 is 15 residues long. Per the germline V gene, CDR1 is SGHRS and CDR2 is YFSETQ. Study processing details: Estimates of nucleated cell counts were drawn from the amplification of reference gene primers. TCRdb keeps only in-frame clones here, not all; method: immunoSEQ multiplex PCR. V, J and clone size were drawn from that table, and D and trimming were deduced from the DNA. The profile shows about 360,000 clones, around 82% of them singletons. The chain recombines TRBV5-1 with TRBJ2-3, with D possibly TRBD1 on 5 matching bases. The specimen sequenced was peripheral blood. This sequence was found in a young man with active or convalescent COVID-19. Here the CDR3 reads CASSPAQGRTDTQYF. CDR3 nucleotides: TGCGCCAGCAGCCCCGCGCAGGGCCGCACAGATACGCAGTATTTT.